The T cell receptor (beta chain) under discussion was sequenced for a study of blood T cell repertoires in COVID-19. Remarks on this clone: Germline and junction disagree at one end, which may indicate a read error.

Assignments of participants to cohorts depended upon their own reported clinical history. Original data processing: Scientists estimated how many nucleated cells there were by amplifying reference gene primers. Repertoires were generated with immunoSEQ multiplex PCR, while TCRdb's copy carries only in-frame clones and drops some. The V and J calls and clone size come from that table; D and trimming were worked out from the DNA. Altogether 150,000 to 200,000 clones are present, more than 80% being singletons, with the ten largest covering more than 10%. The length of the CDR3 is 13 residues. Germline assignment: CDR1 SSHAT and CDR2 FNYEAQ (reference sequence).

This chain links TRBV7-7 with TRBJ2-3; 7 bases match TRBD2. The material sequenced was PBMCs or T cells enriched from blood (not recorded which). This clonotype originated in a man between 45 and 60 years old who had recovered from COVID-19. CDR3 bases: TGTGCTAGCAGTGCGGGGGAGGGGGATACGCAGTATTTT. Translated, it gives CASSAGEGDTQYF.